This record looks at one T cell receptor beta chain sequence and its context. Which antigen it targets is not known. A junction end diverges from the germline sequence, so it may reflect a read error. The sample has other DNA sequences that encode this CDR3 too. The data are from a study of OX40 agonist ivuxolimab in advanced cancers. With respect to the entire study: Ivuxolimab was a fully human IgG2 agonistic monoclonal antibody targeting the costimulatory receptor OX40 (CD134). Three dose-escalation patients achieved partial responses, one with hepatocellular carcinoma and two with cutaneous melanoma. Of the 50 to 55 dose-escalation patients, hepatocellular carcinoma was present in about 20, melanoma in roughly 15, renal cell carcinoma in 9 and head and neck cancer in 9. The monotherapy dose-escalation portion (N = 52 patients) of the phase I ivuxolimab trial is reported in the paper. Patients were allowed to have had prior anti-PD-1, anti-PD-L1 or anti-CTLA-4 therapy, and around 41% of the dose-escalation patients had previously received checkpoint inhibitors. In the dose-escalation cohort, 82.7% of patients were male, and the mean age was roughly 60 years, with a range of roughly 20 to 79. Intravenous ivuxolimab was administered to patients every 2 weeks at six dose levels: 0.01, 0.1, 0.3, 1.5, 3 and 10 mg/kg. Peripheral TCRbeta sequencing aimed to test whether ivuxolimab altered TCR sequence diversity and caused clonal T-cell expansion.

The paper as a whole reports these results and caveats: The antigen specificity of the peripheral T cells that underwent clonal expansion was not determined. Low levels of normalized T-cell clonal expansion were also seen in some patients who did not respond. In the 0.1-3.0 mg/kg groups, partial responders were among the patients with the lowest normalized peripheral clonal expansion, particularly in CD8+ T cells. At doses of 0.1 to 3.0 mg/kg, clonal expansion of both CD4+ and CD8+ T cells in blood was seen between baseline and week 6. After ivuxolimab, CD8+ T cells had more expanded clones than CD4+ T cells on average.

Genomic DNA was extracted from sorted cells for sequencing of the TCRbeta CDR3 region. The immunoSEQ Assay was used for sequencing of TCRbeta CDR3 regions. Here the immuneACCESS table is served through TCRdb, limited to in-frame sequences with V and J called. Missing clones are a known gap in these copies; in checked studies unresolved V genes cover under half, and the rest lacks a known reason. This sample lists about 75,000 clones; around 83% were detected once. The ten largest clones capture approximately 8% of the sample. Patients with a history of autoimmune disease or receiving systemic immunosuppression were excluded from the trial. Peripheral blood for TCR sequencing was drawn from every dose cohort at baseline, at cycle 4 day 1 and at cycle 7 day 1. The samples were taken from a phase I, first-in-human, multicenter, open-label dose-escalation trial of ivuxolimab. Adults with locally advanced or metastatic melanoma, renal cell, hepatocellular, or head and neck squamous cell carcinoma were enrolled in the trial. Before TCR sequencing, CD4+ T cells and CD8+ T cells from peripheral blood were sorted into separate populations.

The receptor was isolated from an adult with an advanced solid tumor such as melanoma, head and neck, liver or kidney cancer. The source was CD4+ or CD8+ T cells sorted from blood, collected in a trial of the OX40 agonist ivuxolimab.

The sequence in DNA is TGCGCTAGCAGCCTAAGGGGGCCTGTTAATTCACCCCTCCACTTT. Its product reads: CASSLRGPVNSPLHF. Recombination connected TRBV5-1 to TRBJ1-6; the central 7 bases match TRBD1. From its cysteine to its phenylalanine, the CDR3 spans 15 amino acids. Left in the record is the CDR3 DNA by itself, 45 bases read in frame from the first base. CDR1 and CDR2, looked up from the germline V gene, are SGHRS and YFSETQ. The entire variable domain, with the stretches around the CDR3 drawn from the reference TRBV5-1 and TRBJ1-6 proteins, is KAGVTQTPRYLIKTRGQQVTLSCSPISGHRSVSWYQQTPGQGLQFLFEYFSETQRNKGNFPGRFSGRQFSNSRSEMNVSTLELGDSALYLCASSLRGPVNSPLHFGNGTRLTVT.